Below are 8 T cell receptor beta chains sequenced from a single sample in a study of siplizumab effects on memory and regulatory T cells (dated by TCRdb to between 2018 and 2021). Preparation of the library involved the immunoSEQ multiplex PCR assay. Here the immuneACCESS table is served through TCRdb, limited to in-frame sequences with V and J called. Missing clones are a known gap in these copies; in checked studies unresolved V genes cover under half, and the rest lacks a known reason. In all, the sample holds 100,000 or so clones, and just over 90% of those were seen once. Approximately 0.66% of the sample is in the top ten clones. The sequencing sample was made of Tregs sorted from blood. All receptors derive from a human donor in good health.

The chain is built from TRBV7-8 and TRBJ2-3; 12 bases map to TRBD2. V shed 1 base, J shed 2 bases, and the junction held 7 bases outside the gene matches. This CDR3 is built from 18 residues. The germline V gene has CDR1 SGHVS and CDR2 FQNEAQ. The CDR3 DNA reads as TGTGCCAGCAGCTTAGTTGGGTCTAGCGGGAGGGTCACAGATACGCAGTATTTT. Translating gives CASSLVGSSGRVTDTQYF.

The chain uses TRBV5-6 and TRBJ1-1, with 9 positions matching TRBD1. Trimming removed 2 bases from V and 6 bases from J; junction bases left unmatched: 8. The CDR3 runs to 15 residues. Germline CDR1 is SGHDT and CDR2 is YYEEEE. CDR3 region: CASSFTGGAGPEAFF. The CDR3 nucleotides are TGTGCCAGCAGCTTTACAGGGGGCGCGGGTCCTGAAGCTTTCTTT.

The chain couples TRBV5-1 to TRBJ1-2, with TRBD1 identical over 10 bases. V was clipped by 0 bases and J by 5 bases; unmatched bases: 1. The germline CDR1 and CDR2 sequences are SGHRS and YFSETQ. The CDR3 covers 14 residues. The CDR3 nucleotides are TGCGCCAGCAGCTTGGGACAGGGGGCGTATGGCTACACCTTC. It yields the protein CASSLGQGAYGYTF. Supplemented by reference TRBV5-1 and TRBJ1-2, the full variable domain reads KAGVTQTPRYLIKTRGQQVTLSCSPISGHRSVSWYQQTPGQGLQFLFEYFSETQRNKGNFPGRFSGRQFSNSRSEMNVSTLELGDSALYLCASSLGQGAYGYTFGSGTRLTVV.

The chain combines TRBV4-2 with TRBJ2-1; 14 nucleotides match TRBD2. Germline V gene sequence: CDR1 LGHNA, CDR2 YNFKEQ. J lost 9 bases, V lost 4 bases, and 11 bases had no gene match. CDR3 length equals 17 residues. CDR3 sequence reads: CASSPPPTSGRAVEQFF. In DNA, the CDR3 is TGTGCCAGCAGCCCCCCGCCGACTAGCGGGAGGGCCGTTGAGCAGTTCTTC.

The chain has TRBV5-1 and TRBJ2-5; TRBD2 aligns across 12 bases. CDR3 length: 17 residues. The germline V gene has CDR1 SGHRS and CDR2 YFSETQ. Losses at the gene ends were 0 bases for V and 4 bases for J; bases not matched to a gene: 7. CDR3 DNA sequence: TGCGCCAGCAGCTTGGCCGTCGCTAGCGGGAGGGGAGAGACCCAGTACTTC. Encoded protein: CASSLAVASGRGETQYF.

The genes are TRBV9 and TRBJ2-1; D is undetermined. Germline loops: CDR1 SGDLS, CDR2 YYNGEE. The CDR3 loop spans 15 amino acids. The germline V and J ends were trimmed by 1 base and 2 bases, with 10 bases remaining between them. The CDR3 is CASSVSSVTYNEQFF. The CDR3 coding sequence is TGTGCCAGCAGCGTAAGTTCTGTCACCTACAATGAGCAGTTCTTC.

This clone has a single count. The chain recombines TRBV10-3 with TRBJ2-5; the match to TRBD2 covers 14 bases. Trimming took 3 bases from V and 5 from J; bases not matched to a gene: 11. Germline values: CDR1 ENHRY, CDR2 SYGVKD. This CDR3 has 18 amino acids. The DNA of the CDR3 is TGTGCCATCAGTGAAGGGGGACTAGCGGGAGCAAAGGGGGAGACCCAGTACTTC. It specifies CAISEGGLAGAKGETQYF.

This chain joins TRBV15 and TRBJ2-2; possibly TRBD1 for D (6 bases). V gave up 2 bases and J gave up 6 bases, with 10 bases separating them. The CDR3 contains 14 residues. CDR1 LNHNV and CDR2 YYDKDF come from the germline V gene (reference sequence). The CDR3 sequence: CATSRFRQAGELFF. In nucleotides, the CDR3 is TGTGCCACCAGCAGATTTCGACAGGCCGGGGAGCTGTTTTTT.